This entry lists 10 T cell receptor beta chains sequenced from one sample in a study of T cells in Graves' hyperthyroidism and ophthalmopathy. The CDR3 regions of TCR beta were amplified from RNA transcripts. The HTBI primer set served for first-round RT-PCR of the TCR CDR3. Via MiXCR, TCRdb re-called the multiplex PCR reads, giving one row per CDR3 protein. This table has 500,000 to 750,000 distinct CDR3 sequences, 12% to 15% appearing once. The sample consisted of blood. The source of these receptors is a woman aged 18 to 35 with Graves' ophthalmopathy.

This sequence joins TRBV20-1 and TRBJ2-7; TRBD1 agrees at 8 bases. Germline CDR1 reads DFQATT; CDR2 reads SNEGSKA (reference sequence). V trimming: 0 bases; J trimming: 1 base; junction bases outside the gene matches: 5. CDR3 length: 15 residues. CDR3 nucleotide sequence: TGCAGTGCTAGAGACCCGCAGGGGGCGTCCTACGAGCAGTACTTC. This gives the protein CSARDPQGASYEQYF.

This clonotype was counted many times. CDR3 sequence: CASSVARQGGYNEQFF. The DNA of the CDR3 is TGTGCCAGCAGCGTAGCTCGGCAGGGAGGCTACAATGAGCAGTTCTTC. This chain joins TRBV9 and TRBJ2-1; D is possibly TRBD2 (6 bases). V was cut by 0 bases and J by 3 bases, with 13 bases left in between. This CDR3 is built from 16 residues. The germline V gene has CDR1 SGDLS and CDR2 YYNGEE.

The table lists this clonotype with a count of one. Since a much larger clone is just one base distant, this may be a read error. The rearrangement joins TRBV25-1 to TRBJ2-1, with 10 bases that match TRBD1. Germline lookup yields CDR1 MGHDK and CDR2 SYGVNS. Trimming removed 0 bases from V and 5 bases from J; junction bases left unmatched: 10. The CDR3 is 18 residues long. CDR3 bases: TGTGCCAGCAGTGAATACTCCATCCGGGACAGGGGCGACAATGAGCAGTTCTTC. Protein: CASSEYSIRDRGDNEQFF.

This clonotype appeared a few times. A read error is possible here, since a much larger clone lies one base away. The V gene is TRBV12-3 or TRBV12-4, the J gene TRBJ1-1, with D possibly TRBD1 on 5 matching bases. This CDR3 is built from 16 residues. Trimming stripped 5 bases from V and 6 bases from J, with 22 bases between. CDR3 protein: CASSEVIEQGNAEAFF. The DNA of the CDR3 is TGTGCCAGCAGTGAAGTAATCGAGCAGGGAAACGCTGAAGCTTTCTTT.

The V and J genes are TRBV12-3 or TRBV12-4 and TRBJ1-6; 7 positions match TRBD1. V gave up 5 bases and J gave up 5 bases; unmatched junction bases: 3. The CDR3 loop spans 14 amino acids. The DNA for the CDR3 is TGTGCCAGCAGTCCGACAGGGCATAATTCACCCCTCCACTTT. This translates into CASSPTGHNSPLHF.

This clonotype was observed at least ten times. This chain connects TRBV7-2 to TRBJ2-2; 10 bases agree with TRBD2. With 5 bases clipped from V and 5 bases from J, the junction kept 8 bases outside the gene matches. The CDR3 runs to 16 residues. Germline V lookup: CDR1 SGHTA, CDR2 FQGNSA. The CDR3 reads CASSPSGRASTGELFF. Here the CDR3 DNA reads TGTGCCAGCAGCCCGAGCGGGAGGGCCTCGACCGGGGAGCTGTTTTTT.

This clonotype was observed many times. This CDR3 reads CASSADRTVGDRVVREQYF. For the CDR3, the DNA is TGTGCCAGCAGTGCGGACCGGACTGTAGGGGACAGGGTAGTCCGCGAGCAGTACTTC. V gene TRBV2 combines with J gene TRBJ2-7, with TRBD1 matching 9 bases. V trimming: 4 bases; J trimming: 6 bases; junction bases outside the gene matches: 22. Germline V gene sequence: CDR1 SNHLY, CDR2 FYNNEI. The CDR3 is 19 amino acids.

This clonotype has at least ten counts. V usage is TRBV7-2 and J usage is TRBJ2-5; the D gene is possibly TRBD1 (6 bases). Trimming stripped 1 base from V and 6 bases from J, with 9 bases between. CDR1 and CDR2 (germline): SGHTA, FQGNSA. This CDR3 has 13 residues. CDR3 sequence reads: CASSLGGQKTQYF. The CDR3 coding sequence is TGTGCCAGCAGCTTAGGTGGACAGAAGACCCAGTACTTC.

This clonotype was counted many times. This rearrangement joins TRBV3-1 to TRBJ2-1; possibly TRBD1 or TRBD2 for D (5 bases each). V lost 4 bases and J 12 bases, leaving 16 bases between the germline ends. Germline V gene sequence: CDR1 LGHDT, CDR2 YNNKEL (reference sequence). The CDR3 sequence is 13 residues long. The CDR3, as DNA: TGTGCCAGCAGCCCAATGTCCCAGGGAGTGCAGTTCTTC. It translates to CASSPMSQGVQFF.

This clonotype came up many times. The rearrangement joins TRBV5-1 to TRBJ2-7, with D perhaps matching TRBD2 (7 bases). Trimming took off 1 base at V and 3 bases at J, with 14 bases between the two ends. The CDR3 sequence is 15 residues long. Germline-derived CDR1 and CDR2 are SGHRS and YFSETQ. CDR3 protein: CASSLRGAGYYEQYF. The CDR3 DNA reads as TGCGCCAGCAGCTTGCGGGGGGCAGGTTACTACGAGCAGTACTTC. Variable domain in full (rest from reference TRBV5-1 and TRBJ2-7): KAGVTQTPRYLIKTRGQQVTLSCSPISGHRSVSWYQQTPGQGLQFLFEYFSETQRNKGNFPGRFSGRQFSNSRSEMNVSTLELGDSALYLCASSLRGAGYYEQYFGPGTRLTVT.